This record covers a single TCR beta chain. This receptor's antigen is unknown. Base qualities are not recorded, but no much larger clone differs from it by a single base. The intended sense of this specimen's time point label: pretreatment peripheral blood. The cohort included 29 patients with locally advanced or metastatic urothelial carcinoma who were treated at Memorial Sloan Kettering on a trial protocol. Peripheral blood mononuclear cells were collected pretreatment and during treatment, with between 1 and 8 total time points obtained per patient. The Qiagen DNeasy Blood extraction kit was used to purify genomic DNA from total PBMCs and tumor samples. Collected pretreatment and during treatment, PBMCs were isolated and stored as previously described. CDR3 length: 15 amino acids, cysteine to phenylalanine. The sequence is cut down to CDR3 DNA, 45 bases in frame from base 1. Based on the germline V gene, the CDR1 and CDR2 sequences are SGHTA and FQGTGA. V is pruned by 3 bases and J by 2 bases, leaving 5 bases of the junction without a gene match.

Synthetic TCR analog templates were spiked into each PCR so that absolute template abundance could be estimated from read counts. The immunoSEQ assay was used to amplify TCRbeta CDR3 regions from genomic DNA with bias-controlled V and J gene primers. Sequencing of rearranged TCRbeta segments was performed at approximately 20X coverage. From the authors' description of their analysis: Sequencing errors were corrected by clustering and CDR3s were annotated against IMGT to assign V, D and J genes. Only productive TCRbeta rearrangements were used in downstream analyses, excluding out-of-frame or stop-codon sequences. Clonality was calculated as one minus the Shannon entropy normalized by the log of the number of unique productive sequences. Clones differing between time points or between blood and tumor were identified by Fisher's exact test with Benjamini-Hochberg correction at adjusted p below 0.01. The immuneACCESS repertoire file appears here via TCRdb, limited to in-frame rearrangements. These files lack a portion of the clones; in checked studies, under half of the deficit traces to unresolved V genes, and the cause of the others is not known. V and J calls and clone size are as listed in that table; D and trimming were resolved from the DNA. This sample holds about 63,000 clones; 81% were observed only once. The ten largest clones take up around 6% of the sample.

This sample was taken from a study of PD-L1 blockade in urothelial cancer (dated by TCRdb to the late 2010s). For the wider study: Therapy was started in the mid-2010s for all patients, and atezolizumab 1,200 mg was administered intravenously every 3 weeks. Pretreatment blood TCR-seq was available for around 29 patients, at least one posttreatment blood collection was obtained for approximately 25 patients, and tumor TCR-seq was available for approximately 25 patients. Eight or nine patients reached durable clinical benefit, while 20 or so patients did not. Progression-free survival longer than 6 months counted as durable clinical benefit, and TCR features were additionally tested against both progression-free and overall survival. Somatic, immune and clinical correlates of response to PD-L1 blockade with atezolizumab in urothelial cancer were the focus of an exploratory multi-omic analysis. About 90% of the roughly 29 patients were males with bladder-origin urothelial cancer, and about 65% of the roughly 30 reported a prior smoking history. Patients had an ECOG performance status of 0 or 1 and had received between 0 and 3 prior chemotherapy regimens. In the same patients, pretreatment tumors underwent whole exome sequencing and RNA sequencing in addition to TCR sequencing. Blood samples were analyzed 3 weeks after the start of treatment (second dose) and 6 weeks after the start of treatment. Blood samples gave a median of about 150,000 T cells and 80,000 to 95,000 unique TCRs, with a median clonality of 0.080. Pretreatment tumor samples and matched peripheral blood, collected serially before and after atezolizumab treatment, underwent TCR sequencing. The study at large found these results: Patients with durable benefit showed greater expansion of tumor-associated TCR clones in peripheral blood 3 weeks after starting treatment (n of about 20, p = 0.022). Small sample size (n ≈ 30) and many exploratory analyses mean the results are intended to be hypothesis-generating. Improved progression-free and overall survival was associated with having pretreatment peripheral blood TCR clonality below the median.

Source: PBMCs, taken around atezolizumab (anti-PD-L1) treatment. The TCR sequence derives from a man aged 70-80 years with urothelial cancer. In this chain, TRBV7-3 is recombined with TRBJ2-7, and 9 bases in between align with TRBD2. The CDR3 region has the sequence CASSFSGSGPYEQYF. The DNA sequence is TGTGCCAGCAGCTTTAGCGGGAGTGGTCCCTACGAGCAGTACTTC.